This T cell receptor (beta chain) was identified during a study of T cells after yellow fever vaccination. Study at large: The authors prepared low-cell-number fractions using SMART-Seq v4 Ultra Low Input. The study, taken as a whole, reports: Although the secondary response was weaker, it peaked faster, at day 5 versus 15. The study re-detected most primary-vaccination clones after the booster (nearly 97% CD4, roughly 88% CD8).

Details on this clonotype: Its matching antigen is unknown.

Trimming cost V 2 bases and J 4 bases, with 11 bases left between them. The CDR3 extends over 14 amino acids. Germline loops: CDR1 MGHRA, CDR2 YSYEKL. The authors made TCR cDNA by 5'RACE template switching, adding a universal primer site and UMIs. Using its own MiXCR run on the 5' RACE reads, TCRdb lists one record per CDR3 protein. This sample has about 630,000 distinct CDR3 sequences; 9% to 15% occur once, and the top ten carry 14% to 15%. The chain carries TRBV4-1 and TRBJ1-1; maybe TRBD1 (6 bases). This clonotype originated in a man younger than 45 who received the YFV17D yellow fever vaccine. Here the sequenced sample was PBMCs, taken on the day of the yellow fever booster vaccination. The CDR3 is CASSQRGGVTEAFF. The CDR3 DNA is TGCGCCAGCAGCCAACGAGGGGGGGTCACTGAAGCTTTCTTT.